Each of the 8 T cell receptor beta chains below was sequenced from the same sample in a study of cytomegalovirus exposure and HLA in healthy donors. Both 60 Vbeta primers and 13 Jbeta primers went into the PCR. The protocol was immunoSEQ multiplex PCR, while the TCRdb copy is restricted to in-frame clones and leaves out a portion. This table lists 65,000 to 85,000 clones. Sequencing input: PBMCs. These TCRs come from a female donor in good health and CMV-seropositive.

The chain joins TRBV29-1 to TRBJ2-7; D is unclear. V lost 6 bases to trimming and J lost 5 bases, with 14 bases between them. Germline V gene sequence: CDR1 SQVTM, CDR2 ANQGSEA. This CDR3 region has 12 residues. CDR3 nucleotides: TGCAGCGTGGCCCACCTGGTCGACGAGCAGTACTTC. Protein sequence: CSVAHLVDEQYF.

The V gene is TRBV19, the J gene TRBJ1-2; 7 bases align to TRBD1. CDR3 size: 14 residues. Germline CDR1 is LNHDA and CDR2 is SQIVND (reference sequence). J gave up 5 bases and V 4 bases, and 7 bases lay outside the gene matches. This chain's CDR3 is CASSRQGAGYGYTF. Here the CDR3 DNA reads TGTGCCAGTAGTAGACAGGGAGCGGGTTATGGCTACACCTTC.

Here the CDR3 reads CSVVGTGHYNEQFF. CDR3 nucleotide sequence: TGCAGCGTTGTTGGGACAGGACATTACAATGAGCAGTTCTTC. This chain uses TRBV29-1 with TRBJ2-1, with 8 positions matching TRBD1. The CDR3 totals 14 residues. Germline values: CDR1 SQVTM, CDR2 ANQGSEA. Unmatched junction bases numbered 6, after V lost 4 bases and J lost 4 bases.

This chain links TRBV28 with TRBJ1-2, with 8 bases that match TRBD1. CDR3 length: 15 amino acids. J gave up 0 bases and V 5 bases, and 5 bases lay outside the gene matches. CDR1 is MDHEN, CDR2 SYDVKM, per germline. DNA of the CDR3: TGTGCCAGCAGTAAGGGGACAGGTTCTAACTATGGCTACACCTTC. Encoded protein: CASSKGTGSNYGYTF.

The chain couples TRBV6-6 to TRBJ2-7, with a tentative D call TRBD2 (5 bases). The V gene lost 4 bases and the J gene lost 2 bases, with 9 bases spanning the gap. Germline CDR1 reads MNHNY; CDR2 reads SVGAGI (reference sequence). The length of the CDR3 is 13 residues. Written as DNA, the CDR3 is TGTGCCAGCAGTTTCCGGGATGCCTACGAGCAGTACTTC. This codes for CASSFRDAYEQYF.

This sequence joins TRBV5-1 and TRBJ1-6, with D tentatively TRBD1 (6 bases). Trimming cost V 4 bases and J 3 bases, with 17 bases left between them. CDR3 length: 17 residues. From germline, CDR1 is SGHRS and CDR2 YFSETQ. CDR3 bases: TGCGCCAGCAGCGTGGGGGCAGGAGGCGTCTATAATTCACCCCTCCACTTT. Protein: CASSVGAGGVYNSPLHF.

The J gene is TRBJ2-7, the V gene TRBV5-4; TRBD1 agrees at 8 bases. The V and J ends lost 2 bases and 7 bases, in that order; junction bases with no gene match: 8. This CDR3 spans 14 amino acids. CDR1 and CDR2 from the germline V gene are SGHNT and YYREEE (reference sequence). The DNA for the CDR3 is TGTGCCAGCAGCTTAGGACAGGGTCCCGGGGAGCAGTACTTC. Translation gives CASSLGQGPGEQYF. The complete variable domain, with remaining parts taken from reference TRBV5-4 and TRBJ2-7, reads ETGVTQSPTHLIKTRGQQVTLRCSSQSGHNTVSWYQQALGQGPQFIFQYYREEENGRGNFPPRFSGLQFPNYSSELNVNALELDDSALYLCASSLGQGPGEQYFGPGTRLTVT.

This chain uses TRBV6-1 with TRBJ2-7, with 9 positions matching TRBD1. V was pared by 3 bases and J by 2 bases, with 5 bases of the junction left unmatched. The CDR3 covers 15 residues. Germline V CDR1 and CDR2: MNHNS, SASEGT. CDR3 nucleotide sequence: TGTGCCAGCAGTGACGACAGGGGGTCCCCCTACGAGCAGTACTTC. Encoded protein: CASSDDRGSPYEQYF.